Below, 9 T cell receptor beta chains from the same sample are listed, as sequenced in a study of blood T cells in healthy people across ages. The authors ran a second PCR of 7 to 11 cycles using a sample-barcoded 5' primer and a J-beta primer mix. TCRdb fed the 5' RACE reads into MiXCR, producing one record per CDR3 protein. The table records about 640,000 distinct CDR3 sequences, approximately 30% of them present only once. The sequenced sample consisted of blood. The receptors were sampled from a woman of 80 years or more in good health.

This clonotype turned up a few times. This may be a read error, as it is one base from a much larger clone. The chain uses TRBV6-5 and TRBJ2-7; TRBD1 aligns across 8 bases. The V and J ends lost 6 bases and 1 base, in that order; junction bases with no gene match: 5. From germline, CDR1 is MNHEY and CDR2 SVGAGI. The CDR3 is 14 amino acids. Here the CDR3 reads CASRWTGRSYEQYF. The CDR3 DNA follows: TGTGCCAGCAGGTGGACAGGGCGATCCTACGAGCAGTACTTC.

This clonotype was picked up many times. The chain recombines TRBV20-1 with TRBJ2-1; no clear D gene. This CDR3 spans 15 amino acids. Germline V gene sequence: CDR1 DFQATT, CDR2 SNEGSKA (reference sequence). V lost 6 bases, J lost 7 bases, and 22 bases lay in between. As DNA, the CDR3 is TGCAGTGCCTCCTCTTTGGGGAAAATTTCTAATGAGCAGTTCTTC. Translating gives CSASSLGKISNEQFF.

Only a few counts were recorded for this clonotype. This sequence joins TRBV30 and TRBJ1-5; D is ambiguous. The germline gives CDR1 GTSNPN, CDR2 SVGIG (reference sequence). The CDR3 consists of 14 residues. Trimming took off 3 bases at V and 9 bases at J, with 18 bases between the two ends. The CDR3 region is CAWREAKRFRPQHF. The CDR3 DNA reads TGTGCCTGGAGAGAGGCCAAAAGGTTCCGGCCCCAGCATTTT.

The chain employs TRBV20-1 and TRBJ2-7; D is uncertain. With 2 bases removed from V and 7 bases from J, the gap between germline ends came to 15 bases. There are 13 residues in the CDR3. Germline-derived CDR1 and CDR2 are DFQATT and SNEGSKA (reference sequence). The CDR3 DNA reads as TGCAGTGCTAGACCGACCTGGGGTGGTGAGCAGTACTTC. Encoded protein: CSARPTWGGEQYF.

The chain is built from TRBV5-1 and TRBJ1-1; D might be TRBD1 (6 bases). Trimming pared 4 bases from V and 3 bases from J, leaving 10 bases between. The CDR3 runs to 13 residues. CDR1 SGHRS and CDR2 YFSETQ come from the germline V gene. CDR3 amino acids: CASSAYRDTEAFF. For the CDR3, the DNA is TGCGCCAGCAGCGCCTACAGGGACACTGAAGCTTTCTTT.

This clonotype occurred many times. The chain has TRBV20-1 and TRBJ1-2; unclear D gene. Trimming pared 0 bases from V and 2 bases from J, leaving 10 bases between. Per the germline V gene, CDR1 is DFQATT and CDR2 is SNEGSKA (reference sequence). The CDR3 consists of 14 residues. The CDR3 DNA sequence: TGCAGTGCTAGAGATTGGGTTGTAAACTATGGCTACACCTTC. It yields the protein CSARDWVVNYGYTF.

This clonotype was recorded many times. V gene TRBV6-1 combines with J gene TRBJ1-1; D is undetermined. The germline V gene encodes CDR1 MNHNS and CDR2 SASEGT. CDR3 length equals 13 residues. V lost 6 bases, J lost 1 base, and 9 bases lay in between. The CDR3 loop reads CASRLDGNTEAFF. The CDR3 DNA follows: TGTGCCAGCAGGTTGGACGGGAACACTGAAGCTTTCTTT.

This clonotype was counted a few times. J is TRBJ1-2 and V is TRBV7-9, with D tentatively TRBD1 (6 bases). The germline V gene has CDR1 SEHNR and CDR2 FQNEAQ (reference sequence). Trimming took off 6 bases at V and 5 bases at J, with 25 bases between the two ends. The CDR3 runs 17 residues. The CDR3 coding sequence is TGTGCCAGCAGTTCTAAAAAGGGGGGCCCCCTTCCTTATGGCTACACCTTC. Its protein is CASSSKKGGPLPYGYTF.

A remark on this clonotype: This may be a read error, as it is one base from a much larger clone. The chain carries TRBV5-1 and TRBJ2-5, with D uncertain. The end of the DNA fits TRBJ2-1 better, so the J call may be wrong. Germline V gives CDR1 SGHRS, CDR2 YFSETQ. The CDR3 runs to 15 residues. In DNA form, the CDR3 reads TGCGCCAGCAGCACATCAGACAACTACCAAGAGACCCAGTTCTTC. This codes for CASSTSDNYQETQFF.